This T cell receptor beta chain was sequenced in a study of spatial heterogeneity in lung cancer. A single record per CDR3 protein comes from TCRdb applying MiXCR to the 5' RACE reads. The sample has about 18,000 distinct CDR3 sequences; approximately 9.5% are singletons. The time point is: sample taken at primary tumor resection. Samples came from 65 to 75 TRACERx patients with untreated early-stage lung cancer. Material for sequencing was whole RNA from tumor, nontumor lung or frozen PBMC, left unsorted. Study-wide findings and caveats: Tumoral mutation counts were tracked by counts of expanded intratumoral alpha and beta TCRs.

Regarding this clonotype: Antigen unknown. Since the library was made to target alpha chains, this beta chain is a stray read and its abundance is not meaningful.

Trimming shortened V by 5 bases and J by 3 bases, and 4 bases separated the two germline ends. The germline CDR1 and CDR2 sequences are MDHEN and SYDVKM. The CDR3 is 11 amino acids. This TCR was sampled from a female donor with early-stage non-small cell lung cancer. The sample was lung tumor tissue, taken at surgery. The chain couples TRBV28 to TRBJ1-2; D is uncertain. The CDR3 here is CASSGDYGYTF. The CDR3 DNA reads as TGTGCCAGCAGTGGAGACTATGGCTACACCTTC.